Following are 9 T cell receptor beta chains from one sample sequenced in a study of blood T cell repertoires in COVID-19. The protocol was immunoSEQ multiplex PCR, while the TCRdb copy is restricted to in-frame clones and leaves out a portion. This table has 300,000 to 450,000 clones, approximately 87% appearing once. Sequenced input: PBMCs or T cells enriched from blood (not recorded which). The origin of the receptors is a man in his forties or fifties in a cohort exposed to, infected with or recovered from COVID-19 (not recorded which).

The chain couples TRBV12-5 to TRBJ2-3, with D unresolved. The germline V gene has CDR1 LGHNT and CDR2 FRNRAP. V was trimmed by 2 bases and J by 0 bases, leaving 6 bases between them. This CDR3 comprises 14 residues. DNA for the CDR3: TGTGCTAGTGGTTTGCCCCCAAGCACAGATACGCAGTATTTT. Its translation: CASGLPPSTDTQYF.

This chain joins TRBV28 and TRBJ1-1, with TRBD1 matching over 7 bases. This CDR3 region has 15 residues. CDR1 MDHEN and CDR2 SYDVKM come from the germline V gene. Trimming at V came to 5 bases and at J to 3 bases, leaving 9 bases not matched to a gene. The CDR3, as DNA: TGTGCCAGCAGTGCGCCCGGGACAGAGGACACTGAAGCTTTCTTT. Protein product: CASSAPGTEDTEAFF.

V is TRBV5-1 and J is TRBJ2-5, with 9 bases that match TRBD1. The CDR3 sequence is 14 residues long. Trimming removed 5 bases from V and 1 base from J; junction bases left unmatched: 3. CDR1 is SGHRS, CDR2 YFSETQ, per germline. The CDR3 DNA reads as TGCGCCAGCAGGCAACAGGGGGCCCAAGAGACCCAGTACTTC. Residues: CASRQQGAQETQYF.

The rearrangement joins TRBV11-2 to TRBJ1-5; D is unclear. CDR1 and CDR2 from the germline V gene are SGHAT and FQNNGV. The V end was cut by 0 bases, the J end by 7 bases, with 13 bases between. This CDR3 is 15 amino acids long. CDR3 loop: CASSLDFGVGQPQHF. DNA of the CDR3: TGTGCCAGCAGCTTAGATTTCGGGGTTGGACAGCCCCAGCATTTT. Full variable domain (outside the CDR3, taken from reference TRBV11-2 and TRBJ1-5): EAGVAQSPRYKIIEKRQSVAFWCNPISGHATLYWYQQILGQGPKLLIQFQNNGVVDDSQLPKDRFSAERLKGVDSTLKIQPAKLEDSAVYLCASSLDFGVGQPQHFGDGTRLSIL.

The CDR3 nucleotides read TGTGCCATGGGGACTAGGACGAACTCCTACAATGAGCAGTTCTTC. Protein sequence: CAMGTRTNSYNEQFF. The chain joins TRBV28 to TRBJ2-1, with TRBD2 matching over 8 bases. The CDR3 runs 15 residues. Trimming cost V 10 bases and J 0 bases; bases outside gene matches: 8. Per the germline V gene, CDR1 is MDHEN and CDR2 is SYDVKM.

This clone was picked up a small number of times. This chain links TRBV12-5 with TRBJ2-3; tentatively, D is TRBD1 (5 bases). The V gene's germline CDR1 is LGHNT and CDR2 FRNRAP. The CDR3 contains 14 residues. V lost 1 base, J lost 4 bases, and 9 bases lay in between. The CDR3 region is CASGLARQSDTQYF. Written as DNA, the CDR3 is TGTGCTAGTGGTTTGGCCCGACAGTCAGATACGCAGTATTTT.

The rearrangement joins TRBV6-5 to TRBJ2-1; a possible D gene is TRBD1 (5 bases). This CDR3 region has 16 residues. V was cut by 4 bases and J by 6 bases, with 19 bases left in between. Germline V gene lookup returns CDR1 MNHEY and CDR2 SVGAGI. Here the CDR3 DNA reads TGTGCCAGCAGTTTACAGGACCCCCTCGGTTCCAATGAGCAGTTCTTC. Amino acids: CASSLQDPLGSNEQFF.

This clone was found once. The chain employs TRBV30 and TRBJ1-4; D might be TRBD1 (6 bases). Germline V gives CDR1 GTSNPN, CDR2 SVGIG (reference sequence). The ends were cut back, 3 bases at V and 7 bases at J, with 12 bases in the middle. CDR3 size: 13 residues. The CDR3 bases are TGTGCCTGGAGCGGGGGGCGCCGTGAAAAACTGTTTTTT. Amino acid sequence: CAWSGGRREKLFF. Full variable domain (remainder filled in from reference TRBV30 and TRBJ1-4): SQTIHQWPATLVQPVGSPLSLECTVEGTSNPNLYWYRQAAGRGLQLLFYSVGIGQISSEVPQNLSASRPQDRQFILSSKKLLLSDSGFYLCAWSGGRREKLFFGSGTQLSVL.

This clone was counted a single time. For the CDR3, the DNA is TGCGCCAGCAGCTTGGCTCAGGGGGCCGGTGAGCAGTTCTTC. This sequence encodes CASSLAQGAGEQFF. The V call is TRBV5-1, the J call TRBJ2-1; 8 bases fit TRBD1. CDR1 SGHRS and CDR2 YFSETQ come from the germline V gene. J gave up 9 bases and V 0 bases, and 5 bases lay outside the gene matches. The CDR3 is 14 residues long.